This T cell receptor beta chain was sequenced in a study of T-cell memory formation after mild COVID-19. The CDR3 runs to 14 residues. V lost 5 bases and J lost 0, with 9 bases in between. Germline V gene data show CDR1 as SGHRS and CDR2 as YFSETQ. TCRdb called the 5' RACE reads again in MiXCR, with one record for every CDR3 protein. The sample records just under 150,000 distinct CDR3 sequences, over 6% being singletons. Sequences were obtained from PBMCs or a T cell subset sorted from them (not recorded which). The V and J genes are TRBV5-1 and TRBJ1-3; D is uncertain. The clonotype was recovered from an adult woman who had mild COVID-19 (a few samples of this study predate the infection). Cell type and time point are not known. The DNA of the CDR3 is TGCGCCAGCAGTGATGGCGGCTCTGGAAACACCATATATTTT. This gives the protein CASSDGGSGNTIYF.